This section outlines one TCR beta chain sequence together with its context. Antigen: not known. Assay used: immunoSEQ multiplex PCR; TCRdb lists only in-frame clones, some missing. The repertoire holds some 20,000 clones, with over 70% as singletons. The CDR3 sequence is 14 residues long. V lost 0 bases to trimming and J lost 8 bases; unmatched junction nucleotides: 4. Germline V gene lookup returns CDR1 SGHDN and CDR2 FVKESK. These data originate in a study of early stage breast cancer tumors. On the study more broadly: Twelve of the 16 invasive tumors were ER+, PR+ and HER2-. Among some twelve ER+/PR+/HER2- tumors, eight were ductal, four lobular.

Study conclusions and caveats: Enriched TCRB sequences shared across patients were mostly commonly generated sequences.

The V and J genes are TRBV14 and TRBJ2-1, with 7 positions matching TRBD2. Source material: blood. This clonotype originated in a person between 70 and 80 years old with breast cancer. CDR3 nucleotides: TGTGCCAGCAGCCAAGAGCGGGGGTGGGATGAGCAGTTCTTC. Protein product: CASSQERGWDEQFF.